This T cell receptor (beta chain) emerged from a study of cytomegalovirus exposure and HLA in healthy donors. Study-level findings and limits: According to a subsequent analysis, TCR clusters identified in the first cohort showed a tendency to co-occur across the approximately 120 validation repertoires. Cytomegalovirus status, reportedly, was diagnosed with high specificity and sensitivity by the classifier. In vitro testing confirmed a few CMV-associated chains as specific for CMV antigens. While the bulk of TCR sequences proved rare, some public TCRs turned up in many donors.

The CDR3 is 16 amino acids. V was pared by 6 bases and J by 0 bases, with 9 bases of the junction left unmatched. CDR1 SNHLY and CDR2 FYNNEI come from the germline V gene. Measured with immunoSEQ multiplex PCR; TCRdb has only the in-frame clones, and not every one. The sample lists under 85,000 clones; more than 85% were seen once. This clone was detected a few times. What it binds is not known. The chain recombines TRBV2 with TRBJ2-3; 7 bases align to TRBD2. This sequence was found in a man in his late teens or twenties in good health and CMV-seropositive. The sequencing sample was made of PBMCs. The CDR3 DNA is TGTGCCAGCAGGGCCACCCTAGCGGCAAGCACAGATACGCAGTATTTT. Translation gives CASRATLAASTDTQYF. The full variable domain, with the rest looked up from reference TRBV2 and TRBJ2-3, is EPEVTQTPSHQVTQMGQEVILRCVPISNHLYFYWYRQILGQKVEFLVSFYNNEISEKSEIFDDQFSVERPDGSNFTLKIRSTKLEDSAMYFCASRATLAASTDTQYFGPGTRLTVL.